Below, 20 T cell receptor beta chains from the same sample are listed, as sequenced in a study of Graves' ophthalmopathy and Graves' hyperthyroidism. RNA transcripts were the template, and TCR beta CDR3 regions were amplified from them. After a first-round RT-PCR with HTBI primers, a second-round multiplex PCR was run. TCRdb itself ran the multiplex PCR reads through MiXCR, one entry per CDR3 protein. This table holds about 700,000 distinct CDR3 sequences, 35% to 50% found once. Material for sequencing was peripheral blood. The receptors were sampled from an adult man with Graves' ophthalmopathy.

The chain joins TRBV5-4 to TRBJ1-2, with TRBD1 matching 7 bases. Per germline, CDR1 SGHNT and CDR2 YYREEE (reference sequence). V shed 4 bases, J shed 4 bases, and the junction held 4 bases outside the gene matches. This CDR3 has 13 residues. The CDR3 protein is CASSTDRRYGYTF. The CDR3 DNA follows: TGTGCCAGCAGCACGGACAGGCGCTATGGCTACACCTTC.

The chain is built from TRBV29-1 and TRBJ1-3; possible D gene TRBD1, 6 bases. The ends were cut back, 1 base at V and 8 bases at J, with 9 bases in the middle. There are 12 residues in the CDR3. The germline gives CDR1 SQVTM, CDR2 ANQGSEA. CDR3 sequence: CSVEAGVYTIYF. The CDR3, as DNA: TGCAGCGTTGAAGCAGGGGTCTACACCATATATTTT.

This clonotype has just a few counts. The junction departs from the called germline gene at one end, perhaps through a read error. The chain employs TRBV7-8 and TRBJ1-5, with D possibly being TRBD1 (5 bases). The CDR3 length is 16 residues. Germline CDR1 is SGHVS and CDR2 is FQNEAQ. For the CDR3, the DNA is TGCGCCAGCAGCCAAGCAGGGCCTACGGGCAATCAGCCCCAGCATTTT. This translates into CASSQAGPTGNQPQHF.

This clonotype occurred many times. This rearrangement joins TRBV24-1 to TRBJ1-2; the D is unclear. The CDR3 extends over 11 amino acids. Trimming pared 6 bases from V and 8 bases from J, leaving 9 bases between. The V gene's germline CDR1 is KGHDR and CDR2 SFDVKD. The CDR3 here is CATSSGGGYTF. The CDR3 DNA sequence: TGTGCCACCAGTTCCGGAGGGGGCTACACCTTC.

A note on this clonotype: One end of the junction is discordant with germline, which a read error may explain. Written as DNA, the CDR3 is TGTGCCAGCAGCCATGGGACAGGGAATGGTGCCGGGGGGCTGTTTTTT. The encoded protein is CASSHGTGNGAGGLFF. V is TRBV7-9 and J is TRBJ2-2; 9 bases map to TRBD1. The CDR3 has 16 amino acids. CDR1 and CDR2 from the germline V gene are SEHNR and FQNEAQ (reference sequence).

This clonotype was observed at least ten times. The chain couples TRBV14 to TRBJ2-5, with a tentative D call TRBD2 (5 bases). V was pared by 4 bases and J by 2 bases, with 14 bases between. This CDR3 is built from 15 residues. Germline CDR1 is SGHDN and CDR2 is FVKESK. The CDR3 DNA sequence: TGTGCCAGCAGCCGCCGGTGGACGGGACAAGAGACCCAGTACTTC. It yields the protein CASSRRWTGQETQYF.

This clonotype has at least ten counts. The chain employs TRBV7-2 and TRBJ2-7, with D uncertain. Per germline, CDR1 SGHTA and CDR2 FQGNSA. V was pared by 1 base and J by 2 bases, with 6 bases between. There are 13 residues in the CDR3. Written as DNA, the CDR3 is TGTGCCAGCAGCTTAGAAGCGCCCTACGAGCAGTACTTC. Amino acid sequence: CASSLEAPYEQYF.

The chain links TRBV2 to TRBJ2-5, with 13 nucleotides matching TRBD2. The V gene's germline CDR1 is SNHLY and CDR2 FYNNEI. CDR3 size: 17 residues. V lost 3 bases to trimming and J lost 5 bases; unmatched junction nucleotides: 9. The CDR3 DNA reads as TGTGCCAGCAGTGAGGCGAGACTAGCGGGGGGCAGGGAGACCCAGTACTTC. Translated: CASSEARLAGGRETQYF.

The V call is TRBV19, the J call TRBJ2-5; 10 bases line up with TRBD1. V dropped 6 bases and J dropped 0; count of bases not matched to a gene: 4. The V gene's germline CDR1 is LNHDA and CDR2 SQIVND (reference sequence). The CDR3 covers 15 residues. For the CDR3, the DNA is TGTGCCAGTAGACCCGGACAGGGGGACCAAGAGACCCAGTACTTC. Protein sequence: CASRPGQGDQETQYF.

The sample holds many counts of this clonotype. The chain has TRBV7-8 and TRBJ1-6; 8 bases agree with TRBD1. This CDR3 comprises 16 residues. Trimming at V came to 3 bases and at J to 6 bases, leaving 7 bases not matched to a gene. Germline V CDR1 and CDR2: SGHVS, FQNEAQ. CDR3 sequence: CASSFDRGRANSPLHF. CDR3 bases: TGTGCCAGCAGCTTTGACAGGGGAAGAGCTAATTCACCCCTCCACTTT.

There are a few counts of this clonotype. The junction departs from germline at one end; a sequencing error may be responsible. The chain's CDR3 is CASSQREVGGHSYEQYF. The CDR3 nucleotides read TGCGCCAGCAGCCAACGTGAAGTGGGGGGGCACTCCTACGAGCAGTACTTC. V and J are TRBV7-9 and TRBJ2-7; D perhaps matches TRBD2 (7 bases). Germline V gene lookup returns CDR1 SEHNR and CDR2 FQNEAQ (reference sequence). The length of the CDR3 is 17 residues.

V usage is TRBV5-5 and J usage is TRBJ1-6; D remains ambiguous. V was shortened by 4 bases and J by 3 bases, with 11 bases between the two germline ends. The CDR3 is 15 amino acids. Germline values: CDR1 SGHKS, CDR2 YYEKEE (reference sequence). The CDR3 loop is CASSKARSYNSPLHF. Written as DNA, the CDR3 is TGTGCCAGCAGCAAGGCCAGGAGCTATAATTCACCCCTCCACTTT.

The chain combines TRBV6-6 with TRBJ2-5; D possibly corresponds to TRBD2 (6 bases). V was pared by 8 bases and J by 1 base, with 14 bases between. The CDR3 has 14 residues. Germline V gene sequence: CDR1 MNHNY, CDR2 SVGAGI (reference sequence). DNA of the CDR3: TGTGCCAGCGGACAAGGACTACTCCAAGAGACCCAGTACTTC. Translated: CASGQGLLQETQYF.

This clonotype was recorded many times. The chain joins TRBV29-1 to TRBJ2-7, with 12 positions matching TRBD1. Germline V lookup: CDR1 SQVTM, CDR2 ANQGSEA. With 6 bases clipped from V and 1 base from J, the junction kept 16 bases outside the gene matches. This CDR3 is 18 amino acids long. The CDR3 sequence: CSVVGDRGRAGLSYEQYF. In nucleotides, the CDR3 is TGCAGCGTCGTAGGGGACAGGGGGCGAGCGGGGTTATCCTACGAGCAGTACTTC.

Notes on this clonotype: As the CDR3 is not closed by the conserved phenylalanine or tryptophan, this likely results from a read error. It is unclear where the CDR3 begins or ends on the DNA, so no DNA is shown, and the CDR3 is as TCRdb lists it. The CDR3 loop reads CSVEDLPEK. This chain links TRBV29-1 with TRBJ1-4. The CDR3 has 9 residues if both end residues are counted. In germline, CDR1 is SQVTM, CDR2 ANQGSEA.

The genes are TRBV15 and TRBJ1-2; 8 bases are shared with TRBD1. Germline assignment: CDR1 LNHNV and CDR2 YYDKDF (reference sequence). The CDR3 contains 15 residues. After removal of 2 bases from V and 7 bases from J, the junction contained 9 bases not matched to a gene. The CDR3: CATSRPQGGVGGYTF. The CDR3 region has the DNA TGTGCCACCAGCAGACCACAGGGGGGGGTAGGTGGCTACACCTTC.

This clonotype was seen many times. CDR3 sequence reads: CASSPGSAWGTEAFF. For the CDR3, the DNA is TGTGCCAGTAGCCCCGGCAGCGCGTGGGGCACTGAAGCTTTCTTT. The rearrangement joins TRBV19 to TRBJ1-1; D is ambiguous. Germline lookup yields CDR1 LNHDA and CDR2 SQIVND (reference sequence). This CDR3 spans 15 amino acids. V was cut by 6 bases and J by 4 bases, with 18 bases left in between.

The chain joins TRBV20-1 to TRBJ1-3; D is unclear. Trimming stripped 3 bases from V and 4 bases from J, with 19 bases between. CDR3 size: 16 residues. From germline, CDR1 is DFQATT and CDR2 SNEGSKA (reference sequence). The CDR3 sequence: CSASSGPPGGGNTIYF. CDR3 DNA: TGCAGTGCTAGCTCCGGTCCTCCGGGAGGCGGAAACACCATATATTTT.

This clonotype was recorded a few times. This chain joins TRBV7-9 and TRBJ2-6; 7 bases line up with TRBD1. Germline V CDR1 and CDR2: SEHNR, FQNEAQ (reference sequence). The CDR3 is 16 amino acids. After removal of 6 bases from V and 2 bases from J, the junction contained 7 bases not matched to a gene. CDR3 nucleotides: TGTGCCAGCAGTCCCTTGACAGGGACTGGGGCCAACGTCCTGACTTTC. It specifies CASSPLTGTGANVLTF.

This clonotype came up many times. In nucleotides, the CDR3 is TGTGCCAGCAGTGGATGGGACAATAGTGAAAAACTGTTTTTT. This translates into CASSGWDNSEKLFF. The gene calls are TRBV9 and TRBJ1-4; the D gene is possibly TRBD1 (6 bases). Trimming cost V 5 bases and J 7 bases, with 15 bases left between them. The CDR3 contains 14 residues. From germline, CDR1 is SGDLS and CDR2 YYNGEE.